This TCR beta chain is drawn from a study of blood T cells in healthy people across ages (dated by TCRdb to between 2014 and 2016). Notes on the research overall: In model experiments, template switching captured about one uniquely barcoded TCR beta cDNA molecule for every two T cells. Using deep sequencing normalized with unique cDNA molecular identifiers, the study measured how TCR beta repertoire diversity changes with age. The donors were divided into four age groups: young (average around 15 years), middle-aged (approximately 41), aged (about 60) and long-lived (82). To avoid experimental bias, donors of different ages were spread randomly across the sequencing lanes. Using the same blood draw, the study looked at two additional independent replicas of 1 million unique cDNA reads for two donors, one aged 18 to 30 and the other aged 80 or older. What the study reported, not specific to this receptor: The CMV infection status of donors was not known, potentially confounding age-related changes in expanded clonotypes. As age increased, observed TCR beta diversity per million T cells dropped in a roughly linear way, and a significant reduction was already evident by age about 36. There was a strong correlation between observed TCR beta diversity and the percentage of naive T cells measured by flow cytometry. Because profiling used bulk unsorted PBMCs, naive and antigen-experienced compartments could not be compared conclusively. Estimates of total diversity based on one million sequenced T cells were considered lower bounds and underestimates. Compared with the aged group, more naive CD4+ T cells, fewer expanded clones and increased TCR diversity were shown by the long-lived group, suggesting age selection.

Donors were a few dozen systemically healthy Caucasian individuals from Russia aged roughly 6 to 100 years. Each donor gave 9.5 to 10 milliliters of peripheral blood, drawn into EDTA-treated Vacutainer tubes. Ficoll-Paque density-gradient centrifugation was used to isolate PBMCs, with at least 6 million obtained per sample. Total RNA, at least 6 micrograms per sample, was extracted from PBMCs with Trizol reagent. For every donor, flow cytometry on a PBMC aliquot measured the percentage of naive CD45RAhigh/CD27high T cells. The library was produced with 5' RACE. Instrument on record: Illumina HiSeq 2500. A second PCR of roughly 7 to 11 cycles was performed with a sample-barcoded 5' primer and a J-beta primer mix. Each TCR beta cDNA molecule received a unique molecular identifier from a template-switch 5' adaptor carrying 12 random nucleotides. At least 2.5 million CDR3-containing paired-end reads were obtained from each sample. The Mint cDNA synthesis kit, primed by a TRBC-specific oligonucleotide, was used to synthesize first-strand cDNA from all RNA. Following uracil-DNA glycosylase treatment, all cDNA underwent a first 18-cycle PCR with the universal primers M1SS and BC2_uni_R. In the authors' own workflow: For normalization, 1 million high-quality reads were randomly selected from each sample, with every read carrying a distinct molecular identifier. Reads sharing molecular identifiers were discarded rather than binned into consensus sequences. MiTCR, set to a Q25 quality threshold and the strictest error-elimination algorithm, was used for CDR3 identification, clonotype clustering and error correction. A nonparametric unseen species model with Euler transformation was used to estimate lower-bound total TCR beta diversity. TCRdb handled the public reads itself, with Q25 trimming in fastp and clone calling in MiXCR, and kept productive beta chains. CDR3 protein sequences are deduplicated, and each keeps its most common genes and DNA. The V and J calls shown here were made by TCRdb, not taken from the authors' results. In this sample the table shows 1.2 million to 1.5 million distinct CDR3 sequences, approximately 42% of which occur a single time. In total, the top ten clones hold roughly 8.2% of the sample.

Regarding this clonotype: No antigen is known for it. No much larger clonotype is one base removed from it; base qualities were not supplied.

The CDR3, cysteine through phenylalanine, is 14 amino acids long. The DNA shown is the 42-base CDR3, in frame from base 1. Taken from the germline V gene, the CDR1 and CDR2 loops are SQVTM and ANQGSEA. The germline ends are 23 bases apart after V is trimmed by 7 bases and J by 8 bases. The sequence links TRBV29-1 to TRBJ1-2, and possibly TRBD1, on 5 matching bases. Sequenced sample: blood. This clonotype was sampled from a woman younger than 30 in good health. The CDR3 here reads CSAGGGYRKSGYTF. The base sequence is TGCAGCGCGGGGGGAGGGTATCGGAAAAGCGGCTACACCTTC.